These T cell receptor beta chains were read from a single sample in a study of T cells in Graves' hyperthyroidism and ophthalmopathy. One entry per CDR3 protein results from TCRdb running MiXCR on the multiplex PCR reads. The sample lists a few hundred thousand distinct CDR3 sequences, around a sixth occurring once. Source material: blood. The origin of the receptors is a woman aged 25-40 years with Graves' hyperthyroidism. The CDR3 runs from the conserved cysteine through the conserved F or W. A D gene is named only where the DNA matches it firmly. Some rows mark clone size as missing; the rest say once, few, many or name a class of expanded clone.

clone size: -
J gene: TRBJ1-5
V gene: TRBV10-3
D gene: -
CDR3 DNA: TGTGCCACAAGCTCCAGGACACACACCAATCAGCCCCAGCATTTT
CDR3 protein: CATSSRTHTNQPQHF

clone size: -
J gene: TRBJ1-4
V gene: TRBV7-9
D gene: -
CDR3 DNA: TGTGCCAGCAGCTTAATGGGGCCAACAGAAAAACTGTTTTTT
CDR3 protein: CASSLMGPTEKLFF

clone size: many
J gene: TRBJ2-1
V gene: TRBV7-3
D gene: TRBD2
CDR3 DNA: TGTGCCAGCAGCCCCTTAGCGGGAGCCTCCTACAATGAGCAGTTCTTC
CDR3 protein: CASSPLAGASYNEQFF

clone size: -
J gene: TRBJ2-3
V gene: TRBV3-1
D gene: -
CDR3 DNA: TGTGCCAGCAGCCCGTACATTTCTAGCACAGATACGCAGTATTTT
CDR3 protein: CASSPYISSTDTQYF

clone size: many
J gene: TRBJ2-5
V gene: TRBV12-3/TRBV12-4
D gene: -
CDR3 DNA: TGTGCCAGCAGTTTTGCCAGCACCCTCAGGGAGACCCAGTACTTC
CDR3 protein: CASSFASTLRETQYF

clone size: many
J gene: TRBJ1-3
V gene: TRBV5-1
D gene: -
CDR3 DNA: TGCGCCAGCAGCTTGGGGGGGGCTGGAAACACCATATATTTT
CDR3 protein: CASSLGGAGNTIYF

clone size: -
J gene: TRBJ2-2
V gene: TRBV14
D gene: -
CDR3 DNA: TGTGCCAGCAGCCCCCGGGAAGGGGGTGACACCGGGGAGCTGTTTTTT
CDR3 protein: CASSPREGGDTGELFF

clone size: few
J gene: TRBJ2-5
V gene: TRBV6-2/TRBV6-3
D gene: TRBD2
CDR3 DNA: TGTGCCAGCAGTTACTCTACCTCGGGACTAGCGGCCCGCGAGACCCAGTACTTC
CDR3 protein: CASSYSTSGLAARETQYF

clone size: few
J gene: TRBJ2-1
V gene: TRBV7-9
D gene: TRBD2
CDR3 DNA: TGTGCCAGCTTAACGGAGCTAGCGGGAGTCAATGAGCAGTTCTTC
CDR3 protein: CASLTELAGVNEQFF

clone size: -
J gene: TRBJ2-2
V gene: TRBV29-1
D gene: -
CDR3 DNA: TGCAGCGCTGACAGTTACACCGGGGAGCTGTTTTTT
CDR3 protein: CSADSYTGELFF

clone size: many
J gene: TRBJ1-2
V gene: TRBV2
D gene: -
CDR3 DNA: TGTGCCAGCAGTGCGAGGTGGCGCGGAGAACAGAGAAACTATGGCTACACCTTC
CDR3 protein: CASSARWRGEQRNYGYTF

clone size: many
J gene: TRBJ2-5
V gene: TRBV2
D gene: -
CDR3 DNA: TGTGCCAGCAGCGGTCCAGCGTACCGTACGTACTTC
CDR3 protein: CASSGPAYRTYF

clone size: few
J gene: TRBJ2-4
V gene: TRBV7-9
D gene: TRBD1
CDR3 DNA: TGTGCCAGCAGCTTGAGCAGGACAGGAGCCAAAAACATTCAGTACTTC
CDR3 protein: CASSLSRTGAKNIQYF

clone size: few
J gene: TRBJ2-1
V gene: TRBV18
D gene: TRBD2
CDR3 DNA: TGTGCCAGCTCACCACCGCTAGCGGGAGATGGTGAGCAGTTCTTC
CDR3 protein: CASSPPLAGDGEQFF

clone size: many
J gene: TRBJ1-5
V gene: TRBV27
D gene: TRBD1
CDR3 DNA: TGTGCCAGCCGACCCCAAGGGGGCGAGGGCAATCAGCCCCAGCATTTT
CDR3 protein: CASRPQGGEGNQPQHF

clone size: once
J gene: TRBJ1-5
V gene: TRBV28
D gene: TRBD1
CDR3 DNA: TGTGCCAGCAGTATCCAGACAGGGGCCCTGGTAGGAACCCAGCATTTT
CDR3 protein: CASSIQTGALVGTQHF

clone size: few
J gene: TRBJ2-5
V gene: TRBV30
D gene: -
CDR3 DNA: TGTGCCTGGAGTGGGGCATCTTGGACCCAGTACTTC
CDR3 protein: CAWSGASWTQYF